Reported below is one T cell receptor (beta chain). This record comes from a study of early stage breast cancer tumors. Repertoires were generated with immunoSEQ multiplex PCR, while TCRdb's copy carries only in-frame clones and drops some. The table lists more than 55,000 clones, about 74% of them singletons. The receptor was isolated from a person in their twenties or thirties with breast cancer. Sequencing was carried out using blood.

CDR3: CASSPDSGVAFF. The CDR3 DNA sequence: TGTGCCAGCAGCCCAGACTCAGGGGTAGCTTTCTTT. This rearrangement joins TRBV7-6 to TRBJ1-1, with D possibly being TRBD1 (6 bases). With 5 bases removed from V and 10 bases from J, the gap between germline ends came to 14 bases. CDR3 length: 12 residues. CDR1 and CDR2 (germline): SGHVS, FNYEAQ. Filled out from reference TRBV7-6 and TRBJ1-1, the complete variable domain reads GAGVSQSPRYKVTKRGQDVALRCDPISGHVSLYWYRQALGQGPEFLTYFNYEAQQDKSGLPNDRFSAERPEGSISTLTIQRTEQRDSAMYRCASSPDSGVAFFGQGTRLTVV.